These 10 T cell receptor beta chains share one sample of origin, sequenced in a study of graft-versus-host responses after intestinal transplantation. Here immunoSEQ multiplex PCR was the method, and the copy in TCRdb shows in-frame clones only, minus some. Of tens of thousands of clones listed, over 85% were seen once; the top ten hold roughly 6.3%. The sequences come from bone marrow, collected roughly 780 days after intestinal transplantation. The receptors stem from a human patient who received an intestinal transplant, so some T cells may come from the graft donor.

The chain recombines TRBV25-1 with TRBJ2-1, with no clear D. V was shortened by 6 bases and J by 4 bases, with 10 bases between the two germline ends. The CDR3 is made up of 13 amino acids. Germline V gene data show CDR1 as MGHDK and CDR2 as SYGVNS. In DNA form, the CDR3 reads TGTGCCAGCAGCGACGTCGGGTACAATGAGCAGTTCTTC. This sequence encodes CASSDVGYNEQFF.

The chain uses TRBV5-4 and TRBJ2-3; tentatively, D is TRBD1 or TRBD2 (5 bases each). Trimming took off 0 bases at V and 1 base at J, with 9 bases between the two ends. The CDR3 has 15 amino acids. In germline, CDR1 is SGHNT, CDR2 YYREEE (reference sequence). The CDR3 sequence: CASSLAQEGTDTQYF. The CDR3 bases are TGTGCCAGCAGCTTGGCACAGGAGGGCACAGATACGCAGTATTTT.

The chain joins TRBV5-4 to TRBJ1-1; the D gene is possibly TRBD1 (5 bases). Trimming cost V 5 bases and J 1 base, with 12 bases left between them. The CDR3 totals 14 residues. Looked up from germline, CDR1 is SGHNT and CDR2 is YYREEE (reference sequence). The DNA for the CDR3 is TGTGCCAGCAGTCGCGACAGTAGGAACACTGAAGCTTTCTTT. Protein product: CASSRDSRNTEAFF.

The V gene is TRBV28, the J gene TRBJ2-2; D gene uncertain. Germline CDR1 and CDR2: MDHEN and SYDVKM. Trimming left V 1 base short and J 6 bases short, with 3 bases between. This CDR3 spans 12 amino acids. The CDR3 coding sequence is TGTGCCAGCAGTTTATTGGCCGGGGAGCTGTTTTTT. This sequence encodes CASSLLAGELFF. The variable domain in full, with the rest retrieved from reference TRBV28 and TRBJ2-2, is DVKVTQSSRYLVKRTGEKVFLECVQDMDHENMFWYRQDPGLGLRLIYFSYDVKMKEKGDIPEGYSVSREKKERFSLILESASTNQTSMYLCASSLLAGELFFGEGSRLTVL.

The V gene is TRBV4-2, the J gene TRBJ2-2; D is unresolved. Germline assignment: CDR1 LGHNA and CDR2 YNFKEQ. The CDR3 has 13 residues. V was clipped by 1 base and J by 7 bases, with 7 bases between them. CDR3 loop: CASSQVEDGELFF. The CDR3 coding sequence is TGTGCCAGCAGCCAAGTAGAGGACGGGGAGCTGTTTTTT.

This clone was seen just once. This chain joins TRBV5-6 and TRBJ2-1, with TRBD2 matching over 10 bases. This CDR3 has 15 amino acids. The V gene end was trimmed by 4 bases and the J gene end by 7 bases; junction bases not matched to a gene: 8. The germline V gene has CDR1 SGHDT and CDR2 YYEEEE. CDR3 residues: CASSIGTSAVNEQFF. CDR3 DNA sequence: TGTGCCAGCAGCATCGGGACTAGCGCCGTTAATGAGCAGTTCTTC.

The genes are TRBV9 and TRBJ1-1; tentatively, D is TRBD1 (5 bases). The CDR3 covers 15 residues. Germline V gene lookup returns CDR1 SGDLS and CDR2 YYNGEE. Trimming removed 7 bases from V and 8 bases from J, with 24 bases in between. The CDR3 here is CASSSAQGGLLEAFF. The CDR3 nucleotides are TGTGCCAGCTCATCCGCGCAGGGTGGGCTACTAGAAGCTTTCTTT.

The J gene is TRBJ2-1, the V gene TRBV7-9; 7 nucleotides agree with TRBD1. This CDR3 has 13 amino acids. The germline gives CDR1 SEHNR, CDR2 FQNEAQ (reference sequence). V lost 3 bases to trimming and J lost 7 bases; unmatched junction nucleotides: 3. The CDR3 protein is CASSFYRGNEQFF. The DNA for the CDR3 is TGTGCCAGCAGCTTCTACAGGGGAAATGAGCAGTTCTTC.

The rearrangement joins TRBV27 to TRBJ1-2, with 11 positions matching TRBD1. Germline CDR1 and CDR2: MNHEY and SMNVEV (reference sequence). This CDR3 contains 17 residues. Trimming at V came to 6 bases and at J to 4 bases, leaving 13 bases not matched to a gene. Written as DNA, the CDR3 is TGTGCCAGCAGAAAAATAGGACAGGGGGCAGAGGGCTATGGCTACACCTTC. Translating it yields CASRKIGQGAEGYGYTF.

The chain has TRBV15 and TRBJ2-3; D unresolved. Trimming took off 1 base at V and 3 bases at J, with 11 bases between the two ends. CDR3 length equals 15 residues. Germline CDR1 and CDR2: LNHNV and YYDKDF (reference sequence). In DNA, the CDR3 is TGTGCCACCAGCAGAGGGGAAGCCCCTACAGATACGCAGTATTTT. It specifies CATSRGEAPTDTQYF.